This T cell receptor beta chain was identified during a study of T cell responses to AZD1222 COVID-19 vaccine. Study summary: Doses given second, at about 4 or about 12 weeks, were pooled. Study-wide points: Only after the peak T cell response were repertoires sampled. Just a handful of AZD1222 recipients were seropositive at baseline. Across the whole spike, CD4 TCRs peaked at regions 160-218 and 743-854.

The CDR3 totals 17 residues. Per germline, CDR1 LNHDA and CDR2 SQIVND (reference sequence). With V trimmed by 1 base and J by 3 bases, 9 bases remained unmatched. Regarding this clone: Its cognate antigen is unknown.

Only in-frame clones appear in the TCRdb table, and some are missing; sequencing was by immunoSEQ multiplex PCR. The sample includes 100,000 to 140,000 clones, around 90% of them seen just once. The specimen was peripheral blood, collected on day 0 of AZD1222 vaccination. The TCR sequence derives from an adult in good health. The chain is built from TRBV19 and TRBJ2-7; 10 positions agree with TRBD1. The CDR3 is CASSIAPGQGILYEQYF. CDR3 coding DNA: TGTGCCAGTAGTATAGCTCCGGGACAGGGGATACTCTACGAGCAGTACTTC. The variable domain in full, with the rest retrieved from reference TRBV19 and TRBJ2-7, is DGGITQSPKYLFRKEGQNVTLSCEQNLNHDAMYWYRQDPGQGLRLIYYSQIVNDFQKGDIAEGYSVSREKKESFPLTVTSAQKNPTAFYLCASSIAPGQGILYEQYFGPGTRLTVT.